Listed here are 10 T cell receptor beta chains from one sample, sequenced in a study of blood T cell repertoires in COVID-19 (dated by TCRdb to 2020 to 2021). Libraries were built with the immunoSEQ multiplex PCR assay. Sourced from immuneACCESS, this table was stored by TCRdb with only in-frame sequences that have V and J called. A share of the clones is absent; for the studies checked, an unresolved V gene accounts for under half, and the remainder has no known explanation. The sample has about 190,000 clones on record, 84% of them singletons. The ten top clones hold about 3.2% of the sample. The sample taken for sequencing was PBMCs or T cells enriched from blood (not recorded which). The receptors derive from a woman aged 30 to 39 who had been exposed to COVID-19.

J is TRBJ2-7 and V is TRBV18; no firm D call. Trimming stripped 2 bases from V and 3 bases from J, with 8 bases between. Germline V gene sequence: CDR1 KGHSH, CDR2 LQKENI. This CDR3 comprises 13 residues. CDR3 region: CASSPSLDYEQYF. The CDR3 coding sequence is TGTGCCAGCTCACCAAGCCTTGACTACGAGCAGTACTTC. The full variable domain, completed using reference TRBV18 and TRBJ2-7, is NAGVMQNPRHLVRRRGQEARLRCSPMKGHSHVYWYRQLPEEGLKFMVYLQKENIIDESGMPKERFSAEFPKEGPSILRIQQVVRGDSAAYFCASSPSLDYEQYFGPGTRLTVT.

The gene calls are TRBV4-1 and TRBJ2-2; 10 nucleotides align to TRBD1. V shed 4 bases, J shed 5 bases, and the junction held 7 bases outside the gene matches. Germline loops: CDR1 MGHRA, CDR2 YSYEKL. The CDR3 contains 16 residues. CDR3 loop: CASSPRPGQGTGELFF. CDR3 nucleotides: TGCGCCAGCAGCCCGCGACCGGGACAGGGGACCGGGGAGCTGTTTTTT.

The CDR3 DNA follows: TGTGCCACCAGTGGGACTAGCGACAGCACAGATACGCAGTATTTT. Translated, it gives CATSGTSDSTDTQYF. The chain couples TRBV24-1 to TRBJ2-3; 9 bases fit TRBD2. With 5 bases clipped from V and 0 bases from J, the junction kept 2 bases outside the gene matches. Germline V gene lookup returns CDR1 KGHDR and CDR2 SFDVKD. The CDR3 spans 15 residues.

In this sample, this clone turned up a few times. This chain uses TRBV7-6 with TRBJ1-1; the D is unclear. V gave up 4 bases and J gave up 3 bases, with 3 bases separating them. The germline CDR1 and CDR2 sequences are SGHVS and FNYEAQ. This CDR3 region has 11 residues. The CDR3 is CASSSDTEAFF. For the CDR3, the DNA is TGTGCCAGCAGCTCAGACACTGAAGCTTTCTTT.

The chain combines TRBV6-5 with TRBJ2-7; 7 nucleotides agree with TRBD1. With 6 bases clipped from V and 4 bases from J, the junction kept 12 bases outside the gene matches. The CDR3 sequence is 15 residues long. CDR1 and CDR2 (germline): MNHEY, SVGAGI. The CDR3 DNA follows: TGTGCCAGCAGGGTAGACGACGGGACAGCGTACGAGCAGTACTTC. It translates to CASRVDDGTAYEQYF.

Turning to this clone: The same CDR3 also results from other DNA sequences found in this sample. The V and J genes are TRBV5-1 and TRBJ2-7, with 7 nucleotides matching TRBD2. Germline loops: CDR1 SGHRS, CDR2 YFSETQ. The CDR3 consists of 14 residues. Trimming took 0 bases from V and 4 from J; bases not matched to a gene: 4. The CDR3 reads CASSLGQGGYEQYF. The CDR3 DNA reads TGCGCCAGCAGCTTGGGGCAGGGAGGGTACGAGCAGTACTTC.

The chain has TRBV27 and TRBJ1-1, with D uncertain. V lost 7 bases and J 2 bases, leaving 14 bases between the germline ends. Looked up from germline, CDR1 is MNHEY and CDR2 is SMNVEV (reference sequence). This CDR3 has 14 amino acids. The CDR3 nucleotides read TGTGCCAGCATGCCTTCGGCGACAAACACTGAAGCTTTCTTT. Its translation: CASMPSATNTEAFF.

This chain uses TRBV11-2 with TRBJ2-5, with D perhaps matching TRBD1 (6 bases). CDR3 length equals 17 residues. V dropped 4 bases and J dropped 7 bases, with 25 bases sitting between them. Germline CDR1 SGHAT, CDR2 FQNNGV. The CDR3 DNA follows: TGTGCCAGCAGCTATGAGGACAGAGGTTCTTTAGGAGCGACCCAGTACTTC. It translates to CASSYEDRGSLGATQYF. Together with reference TRBV11-2 and TRBJ2-5, the CDR3 gives the full variable domain: EAGVAQSPRYKIIEKRQSVAFWCNPISGHATLYWYQQILGQGPKLLIQFQNNGVVDDSQLPKDRFSAERLKGVDSTLKIQPAKLEDSAVYLCASSYEDRGSLGATQYFGPGTRLLVL.

The chain uses TRBV19 and TRBJ1-4; D call uncertain. V lost 7 bases to trimming and J lost 4 bases, with 13 bases between them. The CDR3 spans 14 residues. Germline V gene lookup returns CDR1 LNHDA and CDR2 SQIVND (reference sequence). The CDR3 bases are TGTGCCAGTACCTCTGAGCTTCGTAATGAAAAACTGTTTTTT. Translating it yields CASTSELRNEKLFF.

This chain connects TRBV2 to TRBJ1-2; TRBD1 agrees at 8 bases. The CDR3 sequence is 12 residues long. The V gene end was trimmed by 8 bases and the J gene end by 7 bases; junction bases not matched to a gene: 6. Per the germline V gene, CDR1 is SNHLY and CDR2 is FYNNEI. The CDR3 sequence: CASLAGGAGYTF. DNA of the CDR3: TGTGCCAGCCTGGCAGGGGGCGCTGGCTACACCTTC.